The 10 T cell receptor beta chains given below trace back to one sample, sequenced in a study. TCRdb fed the 5' RACE reads into MiXCR, producing one record per CDR3 protein. The sample comprises around 52,000 distinct CDR3 sequences, roughly 30% of which are singletons, and approximately 3% rests with the top ten. Sequencing was done on a sample of tumor-infiltrating memory CD4+ T cells sorted from the breast tumor. The subset: memory CD4+ T cells, CD4+CD45RO+CD25-. All receptors derive from a female donor with breast cancer.

The chain recombines TRBV7-2 with TRBJ1-2; no reliable D call. The CDR3 is 12 residues long. Trimming pared 3 bases from V and 7 bases from J, leaving 9 bases between. In germline, CDR1 is SGHTA, CDR2 FQGNSA. CDR3 residues: CASSFPQAGYTF. CDR3 nucleotide sequence: TGTGCCAGCAGCTTCCCTCAGGCTGGCTACACCTTC.

V and J are TRBV20-1 and TRBJ2-3; D unresolved. CDR1 is DFQATT, CDR2 SNEGSKA, per germline (reference sequence). The CDR3 sequence is 13 residues long. Trimming pared 2 bases from V and 2 bases from J, leaving 8 bases between. DNA for the CDR3: TGCAGTGCTAGAACGCGGACCACAGATACGCAGTATTTT. Translation gives CSARTRTTDTQYF.

This clonotype showed up many times. This chain connects TRBV6-2 or TRBV6-3 to TRBJ2-3; tentative D call: TRBD2 (6 bases). V was shortened by 7 bases and J by 0 bases, with 8 bases between the two germline ends. CDR3 length equals 13 residues. CDR1 and CDR2 (germline): MNHEY, SVGEGT. CDR3 region: CASTRESTDTQYF. In DNA form, the CDR3 reads TGTGCCAGCACCCGGGAGAGCACAGATACGCAGTATTTT.

This clonotype appeared many times. Relative to the germline gene, one junction end is altered; a read error may explain this. In DNA, the CDR3 is TGTGCCAGCTCTCCACGGTGGACCTCCTACGAGCAGTACTTC. Translated: CASSPRWTSYEQYF. This chain connects TRBV18 to TRBJ2-7; D is unclear. The CDR3 totals 14 residues. CDR1 and CDR2 from the germline V gene are KGHSH and LQKENI.

This sequence joins TRBV6-5 and TRBJ1-5; TRBD1 aligns across 7 bases. CDR1 is MNHEY, CDR2 SVGAGI, per germline. The CDR3 is 14 amino acids. The trim removed 6 bases at V and 5 bases at J, leaving 7 bases unmatched. This CDR3 is CASSLRDRHQPQHF. The CDR3 DNA reads TGTGCCAGCAGCCTCCGGGACAGACATCAGCCCCAGCATTTT.

V usage is TRBV7-9 and J usage is TRBJ2-5; no firm D call. The germline V gene has CDR1 SEHNR and CDR2 FQNEAQ (reference sequence). V dropped 0 bases and J dropped 5 bases, with 7 bases sitting between them. This CDR3 has 13 residues. The CDR3 sequence: CASSLAGTETQYF. As DNA, the CDR3 is TGTGCCAGCAGCTTAGCGGGAACTGAGACCCAGTACTTC.

The chain employs TRBV4-2 and TRBJ1-1; D may be TRBD1 (5 bases). Germline values: CDR1 LGHNA, CDR2 YNFKEQ. The CDR3 consists of 17 residues. Trimming removed 2 bases at V and 5 bases at J, with 21 bases between. The CDR3 loop is CASSQQYSRAGRTEAFF. The CDR3 DNA sequence: TGTGCCAGCAGCCAACAGTATTCGAGGGCAGGGAGGACTGAAGCTTTCTTT.

CDR3 in DNA: TGCGCCAGCAGCTTGACAGGGAGGGAGCAGTACTTC. It is translated as CASSLTGREQYF. The chain combines TRBV5-1 with TRBJ2-7; D is perhaps TRBD1 or TRBD2 (6 bases each). Per germline, CDR1 SGHRS and CDR2 YFSETQ. The V gene lost 1 base and the J gene lost 7 bases, with 9 bases spanning the gap. The CDR3 has 12 amino acids.

The chain combines TRBV9 with TRBJ2-7; D is unclear. Deletions cut 0 bases from V and 2 bases from J, with 9 bases between. Germline CDR1 SGDLS, CDR2 YYNGEE. The CDR3 consists of 14 residues. This chain's CDR3 is CASSVVKDPYEQYF. CDR3 in DNA: TGTGCCAGCAGCGTAGTGAAGGACCCCTACGAGCAGTACTTC. Looking up the rest from reference TRBV9 and TRBJ2-7 gives the full variable domain: DSGVTQTPKHLITATGQRVTLRCSPRSGDLSVYWYQQSLDQGLQFLIQYYNGEERAKGNILERFSAQQFPDLHSELNLSSLELGDSALYFCASSVVKDPYEQYFGPGTRLTVT.

The V call is TRBV12-3 or TRBV12-4, the J call TRBJ1-1; 8 bases match TRBD1. The CDR3 covers 16 residues. V lost 5 bases and J lost 4; bases outside the gene matches: 12. CDR3 sequence reads: CASSQGQGRDVTEAFF. The CDR3 nucleotides are TGTGCCAGCAGTCAAGGACAGGGTAGAGACGTCACTGAAGCTTTCTTT.